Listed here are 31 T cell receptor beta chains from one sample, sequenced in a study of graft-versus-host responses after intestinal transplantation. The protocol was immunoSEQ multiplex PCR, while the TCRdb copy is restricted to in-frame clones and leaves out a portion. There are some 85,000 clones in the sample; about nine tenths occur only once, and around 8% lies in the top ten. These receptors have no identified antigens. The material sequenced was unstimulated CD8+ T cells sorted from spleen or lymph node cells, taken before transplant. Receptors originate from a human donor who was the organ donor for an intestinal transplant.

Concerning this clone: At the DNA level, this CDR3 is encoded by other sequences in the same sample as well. CDR3 in amino acids: CASSDSSSTDTQYF. Written as DNA, the CDR3 is TGTGCCAGCAGTGACTCCTCTAGCACAGATACGCAGTATTTT. This chain uses TRBV6-4 with TRBJ2-3; D is unclear. With 0 bases removed from V and 0 bases from J, the gap between germline ends came to 4 bases. This CDR3 is built from 14 residues. Germline V gene data show CDR1 as MRHNA and CDR2 as SNTAGT.

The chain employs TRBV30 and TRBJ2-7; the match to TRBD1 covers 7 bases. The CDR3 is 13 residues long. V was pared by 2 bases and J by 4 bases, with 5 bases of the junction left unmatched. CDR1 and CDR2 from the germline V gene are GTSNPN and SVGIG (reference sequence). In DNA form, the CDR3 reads TGTGCCTGGAGTCACGGCAGGGGGTACGAGCAGTACTTC. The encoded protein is CAWSHGRGYEQYF.

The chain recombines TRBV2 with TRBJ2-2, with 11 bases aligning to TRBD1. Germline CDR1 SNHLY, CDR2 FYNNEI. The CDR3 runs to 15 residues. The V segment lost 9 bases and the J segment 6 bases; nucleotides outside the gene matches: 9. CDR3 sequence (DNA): TGTGCCAGGACCCGGGACAGGGGGGTTCCCGGGGAGCTGTTTTTT. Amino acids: CARTRDRGVPGELFF.

The CDR3 protein is CASSERPGPRGYTF. CDR3 nucleotide sequence: TGTGCCAGCAGTGAACGACCCGGTCCTCGCGGCTACACCTTC. The chain joins TRBV25-1 to TRBJ1-2, with no clear D. Germline assignment: CDR1 MGHDK and CDR2 SYGVNS. The CDR3 extends over 14 amino acids. The ends were cut back, 2 bases at V and 8 bases at J, with 15 bases in the middle.

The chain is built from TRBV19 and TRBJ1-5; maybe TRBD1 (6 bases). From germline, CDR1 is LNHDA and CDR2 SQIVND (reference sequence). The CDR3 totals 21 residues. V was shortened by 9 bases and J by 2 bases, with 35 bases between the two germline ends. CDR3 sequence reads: CASQLRDGWGKGEVGNQPQHF. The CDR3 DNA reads TGTGCCAGCCAACTTCGGGACGGCTGGGGGAAGGGGGAGGTGGGCAATCAGCCCCAGCATTTT.

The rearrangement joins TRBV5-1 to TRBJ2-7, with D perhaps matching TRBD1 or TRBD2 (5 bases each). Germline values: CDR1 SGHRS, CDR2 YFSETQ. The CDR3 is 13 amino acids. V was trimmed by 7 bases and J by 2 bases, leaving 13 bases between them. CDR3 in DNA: TGCGCCAGCGCTTGGGGGACCCCCTACGAGCAGTACTTC. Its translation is CASAWGTPYEQYF.

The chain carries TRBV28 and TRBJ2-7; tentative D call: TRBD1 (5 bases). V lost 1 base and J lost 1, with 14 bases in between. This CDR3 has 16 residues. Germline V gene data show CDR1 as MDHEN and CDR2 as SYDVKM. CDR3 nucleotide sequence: TGTGCCAGCAGTTTATCGGTGGGGCAGGGTTCCTACGAGCAGTACTTC. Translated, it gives CASSLSVGQGSYEQYF.

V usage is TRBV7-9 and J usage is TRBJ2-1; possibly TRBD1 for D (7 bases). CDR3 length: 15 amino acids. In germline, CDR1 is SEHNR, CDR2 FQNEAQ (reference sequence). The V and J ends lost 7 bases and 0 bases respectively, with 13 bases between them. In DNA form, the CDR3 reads TGTGCCAGCACCCCAGGGGGGAGCTCCTACAATGAGCAGTTCTTC. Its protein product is CASTPGGSSYNEQFF.

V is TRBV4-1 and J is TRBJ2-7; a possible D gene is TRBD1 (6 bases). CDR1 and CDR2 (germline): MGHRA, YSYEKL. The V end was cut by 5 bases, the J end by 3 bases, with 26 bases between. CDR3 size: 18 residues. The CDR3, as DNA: TGCGCCAGCAGCTTTCAACTAGGCGTACAGGGAGAAATCTACGAGCAGTACTTC. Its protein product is CASSFQLGVQGEIYEQYF.

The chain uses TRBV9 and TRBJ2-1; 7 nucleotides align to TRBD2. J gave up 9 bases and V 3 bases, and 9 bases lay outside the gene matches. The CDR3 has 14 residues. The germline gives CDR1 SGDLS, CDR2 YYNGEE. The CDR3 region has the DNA TGTGCCAGCAGCGAGGCCCGCGGGGGTACTGAGCAGTTCTTC. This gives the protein CASSEARGGTEQFF.

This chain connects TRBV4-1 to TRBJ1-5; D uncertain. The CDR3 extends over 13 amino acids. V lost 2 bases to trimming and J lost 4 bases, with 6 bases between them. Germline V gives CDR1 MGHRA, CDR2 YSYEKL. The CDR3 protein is CASSQSPNQPQHF. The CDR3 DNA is TGCGCCAGCAGCCAATCACCAAATCAGCCCCAGCATTTT.

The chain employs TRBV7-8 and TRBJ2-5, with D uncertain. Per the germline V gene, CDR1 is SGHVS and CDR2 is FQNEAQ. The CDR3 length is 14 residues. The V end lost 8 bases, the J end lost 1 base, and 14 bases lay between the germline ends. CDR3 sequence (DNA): TGTGCCAGCGAACCCTTCAGTAGCCAAGAGACCCAGTACTTC. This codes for CASEPFSSQETQYF.

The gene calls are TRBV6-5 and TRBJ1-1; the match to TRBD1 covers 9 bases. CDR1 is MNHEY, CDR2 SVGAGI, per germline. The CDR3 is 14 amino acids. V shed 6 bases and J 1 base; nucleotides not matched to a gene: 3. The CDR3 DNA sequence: TGTGCCAGCAGACCGACAGGGGGGAACACTGAAGCTTTCTTT. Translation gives CASRPTGGNTEAFF.

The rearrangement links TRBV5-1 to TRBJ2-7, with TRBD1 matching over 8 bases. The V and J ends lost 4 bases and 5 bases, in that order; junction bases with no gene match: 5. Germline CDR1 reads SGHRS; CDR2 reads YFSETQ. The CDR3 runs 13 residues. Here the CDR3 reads CASSTTGGHEQYF. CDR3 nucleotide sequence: TGCGCCAGCAGCACCACAGGGGGTCACGAGCAGTACTTC.

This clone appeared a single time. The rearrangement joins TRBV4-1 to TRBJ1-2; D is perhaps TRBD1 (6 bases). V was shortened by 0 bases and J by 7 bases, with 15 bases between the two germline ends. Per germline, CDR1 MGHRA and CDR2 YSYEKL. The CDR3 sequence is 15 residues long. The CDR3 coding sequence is TGCGCCAGCAGCCAAGACATATCGGGGGCGGGTGGCTACACCTTC. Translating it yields CASSQDISGAGGYTF.

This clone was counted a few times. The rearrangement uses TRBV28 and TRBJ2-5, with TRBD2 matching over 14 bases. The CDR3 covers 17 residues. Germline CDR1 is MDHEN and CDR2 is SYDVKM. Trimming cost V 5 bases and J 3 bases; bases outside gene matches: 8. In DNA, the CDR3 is TGTGCCAGCAGTGAAGGGCGACTAGCGGGGGGGAAAGAGACCCAGTACTTC. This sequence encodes CASSEGRLAGGKETQYF.

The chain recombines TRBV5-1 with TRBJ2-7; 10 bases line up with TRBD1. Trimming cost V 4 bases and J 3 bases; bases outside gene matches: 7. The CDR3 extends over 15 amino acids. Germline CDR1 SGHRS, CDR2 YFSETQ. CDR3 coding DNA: TGCGCCAGCAGCGACGGGACAGGGGCTAACTACGAGCAGTACTTC. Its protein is CASSDGTGANYEQYF.

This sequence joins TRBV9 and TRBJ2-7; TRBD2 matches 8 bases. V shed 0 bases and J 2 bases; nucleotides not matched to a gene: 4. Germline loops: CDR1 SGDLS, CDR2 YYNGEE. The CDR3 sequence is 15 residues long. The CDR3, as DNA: TGTGCCAGCAGCGTAGGAGCGGGGGTTACCTACGAGCAGTACTTC. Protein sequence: CASSVGAGVTYEQYF.

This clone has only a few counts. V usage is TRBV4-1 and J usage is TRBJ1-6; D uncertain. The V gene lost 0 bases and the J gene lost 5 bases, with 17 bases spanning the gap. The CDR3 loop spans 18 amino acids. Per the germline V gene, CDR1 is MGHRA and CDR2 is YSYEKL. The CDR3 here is CASSQDLTPRTDNSPLHF. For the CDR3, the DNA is TGCGCCAGCAGCCAAGACCTTACCCCTCGGACGGATAATTCACCCCTCCACTTT.

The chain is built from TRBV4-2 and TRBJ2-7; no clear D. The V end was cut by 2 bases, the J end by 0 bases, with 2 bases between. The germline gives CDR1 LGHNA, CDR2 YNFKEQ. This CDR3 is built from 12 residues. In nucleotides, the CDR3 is TGTGCCAGCAGCCAAACCTCCTACGAGCAGTACTTC. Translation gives CASSQTSYEQYF.

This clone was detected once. The CDR3 loop is CASSLRGDTGANVLTF. As DNA, the CDR3 is TGTGCCAGCAGCCTCCGGGGGGATACTGGGGCCAACGTCCTGACTTTC. V and J are TRBV7-9 and TRBJ2-6, with TRBD2 matching 7 bases. The CDR3 extends over 16 amino acids. Germline V gene lookup returns CDR1 SEHNR and CDR2 FQNEAQ (reference sequence). V dropped 5 bases and J dropped 2; count of bases not matched to a gene: 6.

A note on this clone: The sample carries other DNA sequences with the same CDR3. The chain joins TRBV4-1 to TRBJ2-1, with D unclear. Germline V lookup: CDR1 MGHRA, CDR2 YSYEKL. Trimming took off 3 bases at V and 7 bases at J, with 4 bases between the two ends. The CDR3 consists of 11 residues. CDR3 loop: CASSQGNEQFF. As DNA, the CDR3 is TGCGCCAGCAGCCAGGGGAATGAGCAGTTCTTC.

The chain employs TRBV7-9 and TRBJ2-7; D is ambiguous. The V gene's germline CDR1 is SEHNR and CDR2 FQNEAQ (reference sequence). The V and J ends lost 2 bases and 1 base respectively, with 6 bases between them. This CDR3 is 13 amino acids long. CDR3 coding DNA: TGTGCCAGCAGCTTAACAGAGTCCTACGAGCAGTACTTC. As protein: CASSLTESYEQYF.

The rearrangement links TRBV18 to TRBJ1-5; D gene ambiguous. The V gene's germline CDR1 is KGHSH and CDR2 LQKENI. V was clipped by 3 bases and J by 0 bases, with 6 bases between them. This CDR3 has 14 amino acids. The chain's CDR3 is CASSPKVSNQPQHF. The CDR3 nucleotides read TGTGCCAGCTCACCTAAGGTTAGCAATCAGCCCCAGCATTTT.

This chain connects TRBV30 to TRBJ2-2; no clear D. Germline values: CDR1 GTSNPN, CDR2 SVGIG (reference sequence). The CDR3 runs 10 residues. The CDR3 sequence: CAYNTGELFF. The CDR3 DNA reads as TGTGCTTACAACACCGGGGAGCTGTTTTTT.

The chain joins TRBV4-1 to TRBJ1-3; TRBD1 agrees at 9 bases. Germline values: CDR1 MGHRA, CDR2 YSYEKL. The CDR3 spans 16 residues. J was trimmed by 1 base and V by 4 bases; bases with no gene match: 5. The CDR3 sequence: CASSRLQGASGNTIYF. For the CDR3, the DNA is TGCGCCAGCAGCCGCCTACAGGGGGCATCTGGAAACACCATATATTTT.

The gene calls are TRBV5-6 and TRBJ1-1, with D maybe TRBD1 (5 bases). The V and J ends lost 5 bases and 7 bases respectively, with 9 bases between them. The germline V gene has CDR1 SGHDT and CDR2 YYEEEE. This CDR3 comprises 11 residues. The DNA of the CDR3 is TGTGCCAGCAGTGACAGAAGTGAAGCTTTCTTT. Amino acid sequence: CASSDRSEAFF.

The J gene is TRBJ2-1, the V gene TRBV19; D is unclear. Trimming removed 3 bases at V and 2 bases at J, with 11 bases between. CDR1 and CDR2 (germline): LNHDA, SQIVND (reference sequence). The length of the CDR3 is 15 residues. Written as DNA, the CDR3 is TGTGCCAGTAGTATTGTAGGGAAAGCCTACAATGAGCAGTTCTTC. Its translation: CASSIVGKAYNEQFF.

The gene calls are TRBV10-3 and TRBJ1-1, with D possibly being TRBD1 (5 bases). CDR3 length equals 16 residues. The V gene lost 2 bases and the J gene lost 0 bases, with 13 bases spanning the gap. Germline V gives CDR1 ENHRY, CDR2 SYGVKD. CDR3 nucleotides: TGTGCCATCAGTGAGGGGACCTTCTACTTGAACACTGAAGCTTTCTTT. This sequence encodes CAISEGTFYLNTEAFF.

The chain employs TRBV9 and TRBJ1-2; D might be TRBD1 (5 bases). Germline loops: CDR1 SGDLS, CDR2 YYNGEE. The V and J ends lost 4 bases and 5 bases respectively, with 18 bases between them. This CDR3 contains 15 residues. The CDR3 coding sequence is TGTGCCAGCAGCCTTACGGGGAGGGGCGGTTATGGCTACACCTTC. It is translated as CASSLTGRGGYGYTF.

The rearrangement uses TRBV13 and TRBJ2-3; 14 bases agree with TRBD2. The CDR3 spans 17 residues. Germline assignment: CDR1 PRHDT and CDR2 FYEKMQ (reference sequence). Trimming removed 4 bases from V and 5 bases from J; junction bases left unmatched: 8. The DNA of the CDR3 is TGTGCCAGCAGCTCGACTAGCGGGGGGGGTAGTTTAGATACGCAGTATTTT. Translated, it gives CASSSTSGGGSLDTQYF.